The entry that follows covers one T cell receptor beta chain sequence. This sample was taken from a study of cytomegalovirus exposure and HLA in healthy donors. A multiplex PCR was run with 60 Vbeta primers and 13 Jbeta primers. TCRdb's table, derived via immunoSEQ multiplex PCR, lists solely in-frame clones and lacks some. The sample carries some 130,000 clones, 79% recorded once. The specimen sequenced was PBMCs. The source is a middle-aged man in good health and CMV-seropositive.

CDR3 nucleotides: TGCGCCAGCAGCGTCTCACCGGGACAGGGTGAATACGAGCAGTACTTC. This encodes CASSVSPGQGEYEQYF. V and J are TRBV5-1 and TRBJ2-7, with 9 bases identical to TRBD1. The CDR3 loop spans 16 amino acids. The J segment lost 4 bases and the V segment lost 4 bases, leaving 12 bases of the junction unmatched. Germline V lookup: CDR1 SGHRS, CDR2 YFSETQ.